This is a list of T cell receptor beta chains from one sample in a study of blood T cell repertoires in COVID-19. TCRdb's copy holds only in-frame clones and misses some; the assay was immunoSEQ multiplex PCR. The data contain fewer than 250,000 clones, about 83% of them seen just once; the ten biggest clones take up 2% to 3%. Sequencing was carried out using peripheral blood. These receptors were obtained from a woman between 40 and 50 years old with active or convalescent COVID-19. Both conserved end residues are part of each CDR3. A D gene is named only where the DNA matches it firmly. Clone size is given for some rows only: seen once, a few or many times, or a class if the clone is expanded.

J gene	D gene	clone size	V gene	CDR3 protein	CDR3 DNA
TRBJ2-1	.	.	TRBV19	CASSFPQGNEQFF	TGTGCCAGTAGTTTCCCGCAGGGGAATGAGCAGTTCTTC
TRBJ1-4	.	.	TRBV19	CASSSSMQKLFF	TGTGCCAGTAGTTCCAGTATGCAAAAACTGTTTTTT
TRBJ1-5	.	.	TRBV7-2	CASRPGSNQPQHF	TGTGCCAGCAGACCAGGGTCCAATCAGCCCCAGCATTTT
TRBJ2-7	TRBD1	.	TRBV27	CASSRDPGTGVYEQYF	TGTGCCAGCAGCCGAGATCCGGGGACAGGGGTCTACGAGCAGTACTTC
TRBJ1-5	TRBD1	.	TRBV5-6	CASSYRGQNQPQHF	TGTGCCAGCAGCTACAGGGGTCAGAATCAGCCCCAGCATTTT
TRBJ1-5	TRBD1	.	TRBV19	CASTPLDRGSNQPQHF	TGTGCCAGTACCCCCCTAGACAGGGGAAGCAATCAGCCCCAGCATTTT
TRBJ1-2	.	.	TRBV2	CASYGTFNYGYTF	TGTGCCAGCTACGGGACTTTTAACTATGGCTACACCTTC
TRBJ1-1	.	.	TRBV5-1	CASSSRPLDGREGITEAFF	TGCGCCAGCAGCTCGAGACCTTTAGACGGCAGGGAGGGGATCACTGAAGCTTTCTTT
TRBJ1-5	TRBD1	.	TRBV4-1	CASSQHDRGSNQPQHF	TGCGCCAGCAGCCAGCACGACAGGGGTAGCAATCAGCCCCAGCATTTT
TRBJ1-6	.	.	TRBV7-2	CASSLLTYNSPLHF	TGTGCCAGCAGCTTATTGACTTATAATTCACCCCTCCACTTT
TRBJ1-1	.	.	TRBV28	CASFLGENTEAFF	TGTGCCAGTTTTTTAGGGGAGAACACTGAAGCTTTCTTT
TRBJ1-3	.	few	TRBV6-5	CASSYSGSSSGNTIYF	TGTGCCAGCAGTTACTCGGGCAGCAGCTCTGGAAACACCATATATTTT
TRBJ1-4	TRBD1	few	TRBV19	CASSHNRGNEKLFF	TGTGCCAGTAGTCATAACAGGGGTAATGAAAAACTGTTTTTT
TRBJ1-1	.	.	TRBV30	CAGTRVEAFF	TGTGCCGGGACCAGGGTTGAAGCTTTCTTT
TRBJ1-6	TRBD1	few	TRBV29-1	CSAATGNLNNSPLHF	TGCAGCGCTGCGACAGGGAACCTCAATAATTCACCCCTCCACTTT
TRBJ2-3	TRBD2	.	TRBV9	CASSVSGRGADTQYF	TGTGCCAGCAGCGTTAGCGGGAGGGGGGCAGATACGCAGTATTTT
TRBJ2-2	TRBD2	once	TRBV27	CASSFSGRLGNTGELFF	TGTGCCAGCAGTTTTAGCGGGAGGTTGGGGAACACCGGGGAGCTGTTTTTT
TRBJ1-2	TRBD1	.	TRBV27	CASSRTGSGYTF	TGTGCCAGCAGTCGGACAGGGAGTGGCTACACCTTC
TRBJ1-1	.	few	TRBV7-2	CASSFDSGTEAFF	TGTGCCAGCAGCTTCGATAGCGGCACTGAAGCTTTCTTT
TRBJ2-5	.	many	TRBV5-4	CASSLGAGQETQYF	TGTGCCAGCAGCTTAGGGGCAGGTCAAGAGACCCAGTACTTC
TRBJ2-3	.	.	TRBV18	CASSPQAGSKLADTQYF	TGTGCCAGCTCACCCCAAGCCGGGAGTAAATTGGCAGATACGCAGTATTTT
TRBJ2-1	TRBD1	few	TRBV27	CASSESGQGASEQFF	TGTGCCAGCAGTGAGTCCGGACAGGGGGCCAGTGAGCAGTTCTTC
TRBJ2-1	TRBD2	.	TRBV10-3	CAISDTSGRAYTYNEQFF	TGTGCCATCAGTGATACTAGCGGGAGGGCCTATACCTACAATGAGCAGTTCTTC
TRBJ1-5	TRBD1	.	TRBV18	CASSPGQGIGQPQHF	TGTGCCAGCTCACCTGGACAGGGAATCGGTCAGCCCCAGCATTTT
TRBJ1-2	.	.	TRBV27	CASSPQGRGDYGYTF	TGTGCCAGCAGTCCGCAGGGGAGAGGGGACTATGGCTACACCTTC
TRBJ1-2	TRBD1	.	TRBV10-3	CAIRPRTGGGYTF	TGTGCCATCAGGCCCCGGACAGGGGGAGGCTACACCTTC
TRBJ2-1	.	once	TRBV14	CASSQGGTGTYNEQFF	TGTGCCAGCAGCCAAGGGGGAACGGGAACCTACAATGAGCAGTTCTTC
TRBJ2-7	.	.	TRBV30	CAWNYRTGAYEQYF	TGTGCCTGGAATTACCGGACGGGAGCCTACGAGCAGTACTTC
TRBJ1-2	.	.	TRBV2	CASSQGSGGYTF	TGTGCCAGCAGTCAGGGATCAGGTGGCTACACCTTC
TRBJ2-3	.	.	TRBV6-2/TRBV6-3	CASSLEAWDSPDTQYF	TGTGCCAGCAGTCTGGAGGCCTGGGACTCCCCAGATACGCAGTATTTT
TRBJ2-7	.	.	TRBV5-4	CASSSNKRQEKQYF	TGTGCCAGCAGCTCAAACAAGAGACAAGAAAAGCAGTACTTC
TRBJ2-5	TRBD1	.	TRBV7-9	CASSNRDSQETQYF	TGTGCCAGCAGCAACCGGGACAGCCAAGAGACCCAGTACTTC
TRBJ2-7	TRBD2	.	TRBV7-3	CASSYRGLAGGHEQYF	TGTGCCAGCAGCTACCGGGGGCTAGCGGGAGGCCACGAGCAGTACTTC
TRBJ2-7	TRBD2	.	TRBV19	CASRSHGTSATYEQYF	TGTGCCAGTAGATCCCACGGGACTAGCGCCACCTACGAGCAGTACTTC
TRBJ2-1	.	.	TRBV9	CASSVAFEADEQFF	TGTGCCAGCAGCGTAGCTTTTGAGGCTGACGAGCAGTTCTTC
TRBJ1-3	.	.	TRBV18	CASSPAGAGNTIYF	TGTGCCAGCTCACCAGCAGGGGCTGGAAACACCATATATTTT
TRBJ2-7	.	.	TRBV27	CASSTLGPGEVFEQYF	TGTGCCAGCAGTACCCTCGGTCCGGGAGAGGTTTTCGAGCAGTACTTC
TRBJ1-3	.	.	TRBV3-1/TRBV3-2	CASSSNYLQGAGNTIYF	TGTGCCAGCAGTAGTAATTACCTACAGGGTGCTGGAAACACCATATATTTT
TRBJ2-7	TRBD1	.	TRBV19	CASSILPGQGHEQYF	TGTGCCAGTAGCATCCTCCCGGGACAGGGTCACGAGCAGTACTTC
TRBJ2-5	.	.	TRBV5-4	CASSFGGLQTGETQYF	TGTGCCAGCAGCTTTGGGGGACTCCAAACGGGGGAGACCCAGTACTTC
TRBJ1-1	.	once	TRBV9	CASSVAQRGTEAFF	TGTGCCAGCAGCGTAGCCCAGAGAGGCACTGAAGCTTTCTTT
TRBJ2-2	.	.	TRBV9	CASSVGGYSISTGELFF	TGTGCCAGCAGCGTAGGAGGGTACAGTATTAGCACCGGGGAGCTGTTTTTT
TRBJ2-3	.	.	TRBV10-3	CAISAEGSAGGTDTQYF	TGTGCCATCAGTGCGGAAGGGTCGGCCGGCGGGACAGATACGCAGTATTTT
TRBJ2-5	.	.	TRBV27	CASSFNAQATQYF	TGTGCCAGCAGTTTTAACGCCCAAGCCACCCAGTACTTC
TRBJ1-1	.	.	TRBV6-6	CASSYPTEAVLEAFF	TGTGCCAGCAGTTACCCCACGGAGGCGGTTCTTGAAGCTTTCTTT
TRBJ1-1	TRBD1	.	TRBV11-3	CASSYRGAAEAFF	TGTGCCAGCTCGTACAGGGGAGCGGCTGAAGCTTTCTTT
TRBJ2-3	TRBD1	.	TRBV7-6	CASRGQFTDTQYF	TGTGCCAGCAGGGGACAGTTCACAGATACGCAGTATTTT
TRBJ2-4	TRBD2	.	TRBV2	CATSNGDYTAKNIQYF	TGTGCCACCTCGAACGGGGACTACACAGCCAAAAACATTCAGTACTTC
TRBJ2-7	.	.	TRBV11-2	CASSLARYEQYF	TGTGCCAGCAGCTTAGCTAGGTACGAGCAGTACTTC